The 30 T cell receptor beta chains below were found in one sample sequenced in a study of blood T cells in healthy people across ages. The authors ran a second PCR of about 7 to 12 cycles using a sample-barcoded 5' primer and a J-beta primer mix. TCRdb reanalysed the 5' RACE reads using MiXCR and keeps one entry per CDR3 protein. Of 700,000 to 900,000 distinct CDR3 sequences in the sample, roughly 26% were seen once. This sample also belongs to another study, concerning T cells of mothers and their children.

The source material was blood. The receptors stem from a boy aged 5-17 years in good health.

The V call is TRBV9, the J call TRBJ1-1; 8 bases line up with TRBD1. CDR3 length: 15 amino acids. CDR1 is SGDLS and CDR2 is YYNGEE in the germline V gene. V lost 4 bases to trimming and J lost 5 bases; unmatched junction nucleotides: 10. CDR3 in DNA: TGTGCCAGCAGCCCCGGGGACAGGAGATTGACTGAAGCTTTCTTT. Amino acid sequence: CASSPGDRRLTEAFF.

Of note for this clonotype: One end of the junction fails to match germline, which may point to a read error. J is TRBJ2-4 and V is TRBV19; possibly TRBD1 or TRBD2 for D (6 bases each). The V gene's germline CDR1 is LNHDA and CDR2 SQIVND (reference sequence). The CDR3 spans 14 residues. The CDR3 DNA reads TGTGCCAGCACCCTACTCGGAGGGGGAAACACTCAGTACTTC. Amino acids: CASTLLGGGNTQYF. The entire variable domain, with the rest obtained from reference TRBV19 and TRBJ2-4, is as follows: DGGITQSPKYLFRKEGQNVTLSCEQNLNHDAMYWYRQDPGQGLRLIYYSQIVNDFQKGDIAEGYSVSREKKESFPLTVTSAQKNPTAFYLCASTLLGGGNTQYFGAGTRLSVL.

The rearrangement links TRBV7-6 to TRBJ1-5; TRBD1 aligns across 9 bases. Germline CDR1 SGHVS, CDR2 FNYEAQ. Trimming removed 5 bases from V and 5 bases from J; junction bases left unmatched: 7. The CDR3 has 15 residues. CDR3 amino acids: CASSPYRGRDQPQHF. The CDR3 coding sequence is TGTGCCAGCAGCCCCTACAGGGGGCGAGATCAGCCCCAGCATTTT.

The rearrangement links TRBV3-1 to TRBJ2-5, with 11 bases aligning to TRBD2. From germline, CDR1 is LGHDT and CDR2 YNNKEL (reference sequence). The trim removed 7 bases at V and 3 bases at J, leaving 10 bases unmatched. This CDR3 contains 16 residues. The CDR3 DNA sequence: TGTGCCAGCACTCTCGGTAGCGGGGGGGAAGAAGAGACCCAGTACTTC. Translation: CASTLGSGGEEETQYF.

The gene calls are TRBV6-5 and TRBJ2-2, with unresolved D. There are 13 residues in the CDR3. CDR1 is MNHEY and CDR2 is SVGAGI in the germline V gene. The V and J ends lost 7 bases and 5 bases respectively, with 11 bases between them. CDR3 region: CASTNTRTGELFF. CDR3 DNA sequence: TGTGCCAGCACCAACACACGTACCGGGGAGCTGTTTTTT.

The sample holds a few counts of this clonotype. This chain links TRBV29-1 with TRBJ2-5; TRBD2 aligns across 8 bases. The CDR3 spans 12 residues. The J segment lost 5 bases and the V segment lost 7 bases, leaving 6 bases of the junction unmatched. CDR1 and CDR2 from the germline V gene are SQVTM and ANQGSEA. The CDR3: CSGTSGWETQYF. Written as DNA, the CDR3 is TGCAGCGGAACTAGCGGTTGGGAGACCCAGTACTTC. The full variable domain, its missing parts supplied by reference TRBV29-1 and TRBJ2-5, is SAVISQKPSRDICQRGTSLTIQCQVDSQVTMMFWYRQQPGQSLTLIATANQGSEATYESGFVIDKFPISRPNLTFSTLTVSNMSPEDSSIYLCSGTSGWETQYFGPGTRLLVL.

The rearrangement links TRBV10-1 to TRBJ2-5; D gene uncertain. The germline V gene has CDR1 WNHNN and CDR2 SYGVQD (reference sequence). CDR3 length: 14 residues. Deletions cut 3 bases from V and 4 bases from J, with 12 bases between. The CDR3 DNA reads TGCGCCAGCAGTGAAGGGTATCGTCGAGAGACCCAGTACTTC. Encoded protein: CASSEGYRRETQYF.

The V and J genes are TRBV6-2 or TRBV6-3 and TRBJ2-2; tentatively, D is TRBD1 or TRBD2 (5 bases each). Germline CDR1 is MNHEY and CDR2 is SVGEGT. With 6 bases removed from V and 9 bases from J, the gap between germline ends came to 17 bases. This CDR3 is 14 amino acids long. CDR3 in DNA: TGTGCCAGCAGCCTGGGGGACCGGATAAGGGAGCTGTTTTTT. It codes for CASSLGDRIRELFF.

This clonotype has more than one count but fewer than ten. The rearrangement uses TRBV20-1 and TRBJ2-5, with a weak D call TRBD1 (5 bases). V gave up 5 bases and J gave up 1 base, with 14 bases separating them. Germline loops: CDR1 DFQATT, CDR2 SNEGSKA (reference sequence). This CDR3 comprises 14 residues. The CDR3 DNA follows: TGCAGTGCTCCACGGGCAGGGCCCCAAGAGACCCAGTACTTC. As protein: CSAPRAGPQETQYF.

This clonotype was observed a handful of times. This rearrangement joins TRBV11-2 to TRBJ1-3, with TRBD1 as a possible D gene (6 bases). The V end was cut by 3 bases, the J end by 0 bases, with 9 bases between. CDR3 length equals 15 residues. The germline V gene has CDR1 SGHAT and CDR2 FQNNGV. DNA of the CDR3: TGTGCCAGCAGCTTTGGGGGGGCCTCTGGAAACACCATATATTTT. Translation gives CASSFGGASGNTIYF.

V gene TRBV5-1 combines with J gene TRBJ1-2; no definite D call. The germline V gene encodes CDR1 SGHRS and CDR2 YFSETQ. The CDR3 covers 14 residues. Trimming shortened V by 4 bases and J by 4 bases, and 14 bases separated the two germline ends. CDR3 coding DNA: TGCGCCAGCAGCCTGAGTGCTGTAAGCTATGGCTACACCTTC. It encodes CASSLSAVSYGYTF.

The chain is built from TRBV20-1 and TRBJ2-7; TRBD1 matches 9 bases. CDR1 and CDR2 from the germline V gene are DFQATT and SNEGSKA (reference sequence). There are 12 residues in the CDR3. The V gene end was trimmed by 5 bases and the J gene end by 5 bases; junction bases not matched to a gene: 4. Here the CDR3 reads CSAGTGSHEQYF. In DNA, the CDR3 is TGCAGTGCTGGGACAGGGTCCCACGAGCAGTACTTC.

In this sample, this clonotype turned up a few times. The CDR3 loop is CASSRIDSYEQYF. For the CDR3, the DNA is TGTGCCAGCAGTCGAATCGACAGCTACGAGCAGTACTTC. V is TRBV6-5 and J is TRBJ2-7; weak D call: TRBD1 (5 bases). Between the trimmed V and J ends, which lost 5 bases and 3 bases, there was a span of 11 bases. CDR1 and CDR2 (germline): MNHEY, SVGAGI. The CDR3 length is 13 residues.

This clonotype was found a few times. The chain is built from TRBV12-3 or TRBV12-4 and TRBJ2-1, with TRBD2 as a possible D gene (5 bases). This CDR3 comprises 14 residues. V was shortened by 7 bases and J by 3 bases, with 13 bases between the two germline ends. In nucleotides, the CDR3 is TGTGCCAGCACTAGGAAGGGAGTCTACAATGAGCAGTTCTTC. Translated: CASTRKGVYNEQFF.

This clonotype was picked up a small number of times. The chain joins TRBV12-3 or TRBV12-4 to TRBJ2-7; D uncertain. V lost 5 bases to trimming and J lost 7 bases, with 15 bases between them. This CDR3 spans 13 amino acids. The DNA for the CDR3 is TGTGCCAGCAGTAAAGCTAGGTATGGGGAGCAGTACTTC. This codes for CASSKARYGEQYF.

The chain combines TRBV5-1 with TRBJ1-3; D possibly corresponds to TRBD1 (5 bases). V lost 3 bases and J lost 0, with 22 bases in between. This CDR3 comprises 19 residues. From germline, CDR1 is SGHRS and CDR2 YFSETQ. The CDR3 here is CASSSVPSAGRASGNTIYF. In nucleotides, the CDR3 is TGCGCCAGCAGCTCAGTCCCCTCTGCCGGCAGGGCCTCTGGAAACACCATATATTTT.

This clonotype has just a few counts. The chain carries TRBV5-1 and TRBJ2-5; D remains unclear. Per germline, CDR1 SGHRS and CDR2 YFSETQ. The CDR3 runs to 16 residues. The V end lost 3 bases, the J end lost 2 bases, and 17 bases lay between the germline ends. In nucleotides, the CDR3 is TGCGCCAGCAGCTGGGCCCCTGGGGAAGGGCAAGAGACCCAGTACTTC. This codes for CASSWAPGEGQETQYF.

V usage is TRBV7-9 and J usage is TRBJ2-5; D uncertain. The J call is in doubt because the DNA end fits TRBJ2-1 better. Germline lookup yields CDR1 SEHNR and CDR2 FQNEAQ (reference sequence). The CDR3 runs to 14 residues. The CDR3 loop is CASSLALRASEQFF. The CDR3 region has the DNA TGTGCCAGCAGCTTAGCCCTTAGGGCGAGTGAGCAGTTCTTC.

DNA of the CDR3: TGTGCCAGTAGTCTCTCCGGGACAGAGATGAACTATGGCTACACCTTC. This codes for CASSLSGTEMNYGYTF. The chain carries TRBV19 and TRBJ1-2; 7 nucleotides align to TRBD1. Germline V gene lookup returns CDR1 LNHDA and CDR2 SQIVND (reference sequence). Unmatched junction bases numbered 11, after V lost 5 bases and J lost 2 bases. The CDR3 is 16 residues long.

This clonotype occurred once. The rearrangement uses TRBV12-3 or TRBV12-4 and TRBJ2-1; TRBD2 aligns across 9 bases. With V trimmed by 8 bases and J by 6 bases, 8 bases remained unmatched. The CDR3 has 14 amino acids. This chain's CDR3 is CASQGSGGRNEQFF. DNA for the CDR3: TGTGCCAGCCAGGGGAGCGGGGGGCGCAATGAGCAGTTCTTC.

CDR3 amino acids: CASSPGGASQETQYF. CDR3 in DNA: TGTGCCAGCAGCCCGGGGGGGGCTAGCCAAGAGACCCAGTACTTC. The chain employs TRBV7-6 and TRBJ2-5, with 8 bases matching TRBD2. The CDR3 totals 15 residues. The ends lost 5 bases at V and 1 base at J; junction bases unmatched: 6. Germline V CDR1 and CDR2: SGHVS, FNYEAQ.

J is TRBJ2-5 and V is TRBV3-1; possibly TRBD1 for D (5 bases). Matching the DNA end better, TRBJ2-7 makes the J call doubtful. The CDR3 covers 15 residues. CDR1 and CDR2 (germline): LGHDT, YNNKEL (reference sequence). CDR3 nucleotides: TGTGCCAGCAGCCCCTTGACAGTGACGTCCTACGAGCAGTACTTC. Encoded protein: CASSPLTVTSYEQYF.

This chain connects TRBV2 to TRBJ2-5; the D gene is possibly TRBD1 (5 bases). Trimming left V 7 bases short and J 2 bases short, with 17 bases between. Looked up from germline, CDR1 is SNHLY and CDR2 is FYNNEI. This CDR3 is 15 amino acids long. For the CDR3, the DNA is TGTGCCAGCAACACAGGCACAGGACCTCAAGAGACCCAGTACTTC. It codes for CASNTGTGPQETQYF.

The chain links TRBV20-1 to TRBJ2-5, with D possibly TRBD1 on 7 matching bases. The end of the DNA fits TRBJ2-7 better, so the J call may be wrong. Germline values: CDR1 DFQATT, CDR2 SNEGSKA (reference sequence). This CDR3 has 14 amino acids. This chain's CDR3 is CSARAGGGTYEQYF. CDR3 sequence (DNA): TGCAGTGCTAGAGCAGGGGGAGGCACCTACGAGCAGTACTTC.

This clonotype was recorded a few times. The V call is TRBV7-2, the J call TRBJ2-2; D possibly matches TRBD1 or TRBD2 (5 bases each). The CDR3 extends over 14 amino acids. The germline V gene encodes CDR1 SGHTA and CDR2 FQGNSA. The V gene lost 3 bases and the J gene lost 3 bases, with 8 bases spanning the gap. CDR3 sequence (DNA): TGTGCCAGCAGCTTGCTGGGGGACACCGGGGAGCTGTTTTTT. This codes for CASSLLGDTGELFF.

CDR3 coding DNA: TGTGCCAGCAGCGACAGACAGGAATTTGCCAATGAGCAGTTCTTC. This sequence encodes CASSDRQEFANEQFF. V is TRBV11-1 and J is TRBJ2-1; possibly TRBD1 for D (6 bases). From germline, CDR1 is SGHAT and CDR2 FQDESV (reference sequence). This CDR3 is 15 amino acids long. The germline V and J ends were trimmed by 5 bases and 6 bases, with 17 bases remaining between them.

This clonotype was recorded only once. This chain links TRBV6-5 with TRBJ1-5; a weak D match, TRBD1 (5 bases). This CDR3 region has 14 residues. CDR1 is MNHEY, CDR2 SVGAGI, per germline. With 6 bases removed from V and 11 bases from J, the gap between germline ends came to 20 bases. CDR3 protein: CASSAGPGGGAQHF. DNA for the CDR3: TGTGCCAGCAGCGCTGGACCGGGGGGAGGGGCCCAGCATTTT.

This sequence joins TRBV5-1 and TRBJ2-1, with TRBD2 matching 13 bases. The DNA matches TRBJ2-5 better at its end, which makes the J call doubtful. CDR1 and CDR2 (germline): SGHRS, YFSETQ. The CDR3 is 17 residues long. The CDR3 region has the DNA TGCGCCAGCAGCTTGGCCGAGAGGACTAGCGGGAGAAATACCCAGTACTTC. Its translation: CASSLAERTSGRNTQYF.

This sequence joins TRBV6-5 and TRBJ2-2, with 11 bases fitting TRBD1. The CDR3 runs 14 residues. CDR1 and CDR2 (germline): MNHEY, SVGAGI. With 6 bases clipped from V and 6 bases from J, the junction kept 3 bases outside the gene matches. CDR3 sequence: CASRGQGAAGELFF. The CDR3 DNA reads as TGTGCCAGCAGAGGACAGGGGGCGGCCGGGGAGCTGTTTTTT.

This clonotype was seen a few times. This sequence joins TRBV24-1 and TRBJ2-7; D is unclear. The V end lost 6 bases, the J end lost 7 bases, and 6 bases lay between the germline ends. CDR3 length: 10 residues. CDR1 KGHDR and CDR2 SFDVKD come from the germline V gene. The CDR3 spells CATSSQEQYF. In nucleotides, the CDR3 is TGTGCCACCAGTTCTCAAGAGCAGTACTTC.